These 22 T cell receptor beta chains originate from one sample sequenced in a study of OX40 agonist ivuxolimab in advanced cancers. The method was immunoSEQ multiplex PCR; TCRdb's version includes in-frame clones alone and lacks a portion of them. Among over 55,000 clones, roughly nine tenths were seen once, and the ten largest hold 0.8% to 1.2%. The source material was CD4+ or CD8+ T cells sorted from blood, sampled in a trial of the OX40 agonist ivuxolimab. All receptors derive from an adult with an advanced solid tumor such as melanoma, head and neck, liver or kidney cancer.

A single count supports this clone. The rearrangement links TRBV4-2 to TRBJ1-1, with 7 bases identical to TRBD1. Germline CDR1 and CDR2: LGHNA and YNFKEQ. The CDR3 covers 17 residues. Germline trimming cut 3 bases from V and 1 base from J; bases unmatched to any gene: 11. CDR3 coding DNA: TGTGCCAGCAGCCAGAAACAGGGGCGGAGGGGGAACACTGAAGCTTTCTTT. This translates into CASSQKQGRRGNTEAFF.

V usage is TRBV18 and J usage is TRBJ1-5, with 7 bases aligning to TRBD1. The junction had 7 bases not matched to a gene; V was cut back by 3 bases and J by 5 bases. The length of the CDR3 is 15 residues. Germline V CDR1 and CDR2: KGHSH, LQKENI. The CDR3 DNA sequence: TGTGCCAGCTCACCGAGGGGGACAGCAGATCAGCCCCAGCATTTT. It is translated as CASSPRGTADQPQHF.

This clone came up a few times. The chain links TRBV5-1 to TRBJ1-1; D ambiguous. Trimming pared 4 bases from V and 0 bases from J, leaving 10 bases between. This CDR3 spans 14 amino acids. The germline V gene encodes CDR1 SGHRS and CDR2 YFSETQ. The CDR3 nucleotides read TGCGCCAGCAGCCTGACACGAGTGAACACTGAAGCTTTCTTT. Its translation: CASSLTRVNTEAFF.

This chain uses TRBV18 with TRBJ1-1; possibly TRBD1 for D (5 bases). Germline CDR1 is KGHSH and CDR2 is LQKENI. There are 17 residues in the CDR3. The V end was cut by 3 bases, the J end by 1 base, with 18 bases between. CDR3 nucleotide sequence: TGTGCCAGCTCACCGGGGCAGGCCCTCGCTTGGAACACTGAAGCTTTCTTT. Translating gives CASSPGQALAWNTEAFF.

This clone was picked up one time. This chain links TRBV4-1 with TRBJ1-4; D might be TRBD1 (6 bases). CDR1 is MGHRA and CDR2 is YSYEKL in the germline V gene. The CDR3 spans 15 residues. The V and J ends lost 4 bases and 8 bases respectively, with 17 bases between them. The CDR3, as DNA: TGCGCCAGCAGCCCATCGGGGGGCGCGAGCGAAAAACTGTTTTTT. This sequence encodes CASSPSGGASEKLFF.

The CDR3 spells CASSPTTQLAGATDTQYF. The CDR3 DNA sequence: TGTGCCAGCAGCCCGACGACGCAACTAGCGGGGGCTACAGATACGCAGTATTTT. The rearrangement uses TRBV7-9 and TRBJ2-3, with 11 bases matching TRBD2. V lost 5 bases and J lost 3; bases outside the gene matches: 13. The CDR3 contains 18 residues. The V gene's germline CDR1 is SEHNR and CDR2 FQNEAQ (reference sequence).

V gene TRBV10-3 combines with J gene TRBJ1-3, with 8 positions matching TRBD1. CDR3 length equals 15 residues. Looked up from germline, CDR1 is ENHRY and CDR2 is SYGVKD. Germline trimming cut 7 bases from V and 4 bases from J; bases unmatched to any gene: 9. This CDR3 reads CAITQGAAGGNTIYF. The CDR3, as DNA: TGTGCCATCACCCAGGGGGCCGCTGGAGGAAACACCATATATTTT.

The chain employs TRBV5-5 and TRBJ2-1; 11 bases fit TRBD1. CDR1 is SGHKS, CDR2 YYEKEE, per germline (reference sequence). V shed 4 bases and J 5 bases; nucleotides not matched to a gene: 8. The length of the CDR3 is 16 residues. CDR3 sequence (DNA): TGTGCCAGCAGCCGACCCGGGACAGGGGGTAACAATGAGCAGTTCTTC. Amino acid sequence: CASSRPGTGGNNEQFF.

The chain is built from TRBV12-5 and TRBJ2-5, with D unclear. V lost 8 bases and J lost 1, with 11 bases in between. There are 13 residues in the CDR3. Germline assignment: CDR1 LGHNT and CDR2 FRNRAP. The CDR3 loop reads CASLASPQETQYF. In DNA, the CDR3 is TGTGCTAGTCTGGCCAGCCCCCAAGAGACCCAGTACTTC.

This sequence joins TRBV5-4 and TRBJ2-5; 13 bases are a match to TRBD2. Germline CDR1 and CDR2: SGHNT and YYREEE (reference sequence). Unmatched junction bases numbered 4, after V lost 0 bases and J lost 2 bases. The CDR3 length is 17 residues. CDR3 coding DNA: TGTGCCAGCAGCTTGGATGGACTAGCGGGGGATCAAGAGACCCAGTACTTC. Protein sequence: CASSLDGLAGDQETQYF.

The chain employs TRBV19 and TRBJ2-7; TRBD1 matches 8 bases. CDR3 length: 13 residues. The trim removed 5 bases at V and 6 bases at J, leaving 6 bases unmatched. Germline values: CDR1 LNHDA, CDR2 SQIVND (reference sequence). CDR3 protein: CASSLGQGREQYF. The CDR3 bases are TGTGCCAGTAGTCTCGGACAGGGACGCGAGCAGTACTTC.

CDR3 amino acids: CASSRPGTEETQYF. CDR3 bases: TGCGCCAGCAGTCGTCCCGGGACAGAAGAGACCCAGTACTTC. The rearrangement links TRBV10-2 to TRBJ2-5, with 7 bases identical to TRBD1. This CDR3 comprises 14 residues. The V gene end was trimmed by 5 bases and the J gene end by 3 bases; junction bases not matched to a gene: 6. Germline lookup yields CDR1 WSHSY and CDR2 SAAADI.

This clone has just one count. The chain couples TRBV21-1 to TRBJ2-3. TRBV21-1 is assigned pseudogene status. CDR3 length: 15 residues. CDR3 in amino acids: CARSPPSLFTDTQYF. The CDR3 nucleotides read TGTGCCAGGTCCCCCCCCAGCCTCTTTACAGATACGCAGTATTTT.

V is TRBV7-2 and J is TRBJ2-5; 10 bases are a match to TRBD2. Per germline, CDR1 SGHTA and CDR2 FQGNSA. V dropped 5 bases and J dropped 1; count of bases not matched to a gene: 4. There are 15 residues in the CDR3. In DNA, the CDR3 is TGTGCCAGCAGCCGGACTAGCGGACTCCAAGAGACCCAGTACTTC. Translation gives CASSRTSGLQETQYF.

The chain uses TRBV7-8 and TRBJ2-6; D remains ambiguous. Germline V CDR1 and CDR2: SGHVS, FQNEAQ. The CDR3 has 15 amino acids. Between the trimmed V and J ends, which lost 5 bases and 0 bases, there was a span of 8 bases. CDR3 region: CASSRTRSGANVLTF. The CDR3 coding sequence is TGTGCCAGCAGCCGGACGCGCTCTGGGGCCAACGTCCTGACTTTC.

This clone turned up a few times. This chain links TRBV30 with TRBJ1-2; D not certain. Germline loops: CDR1 GTSNPN, CDR2 SVGIG (reference sequence). The CDR3 extends over 14 amino acids. V was cut by 2 bases and J by 3 bases, with 13 bases left in between. CDR3 nucleotides: TGTGCCTGGAGTACCAGCCGGGCATACTATGGCTACACCTTC. Its protein product is CAWSTSRAYYGYTF.

This clone showed up just once. J is TRBJ2-7 and V is TRBV6-4; D tentatively reads TRBD1 or TRBD2 (5 bases each). This CDR3 spans 15 amino acids. Germline V CDR1 and CDR2: MRHNA, SNTAGT. V was clipped by 5 bases and J by 5 bases, with 19 bases between them. DNA for the CDR3: TGTGCCAGCAGTTCTAAGGGGCAGGGAGAGCACGAGCAGTACTTC. Its protein is CASSSKGQGEHEQYF.

The rearrangement uses TRBV4-1 and TRBJ1-3, with 8 bases that match TRBD1. V lost 0 bases to trimming and J lost 10 bases; unmatched junction nucleotides: 8. The CDR3 contains 15 residues. CDR1 and CDR2 (germline): MGHRA, YSYEKL. CDR3 bases: TGCGCCAGCAGCCAAGACGGGACAGGAAAGAGGACCATATATTTT. Its protein product is CASSQDGTGKRTIYF.

This chain uses TRBV5-1 with TRBJ1-3; D is unresolved. CDR3 length equals 13 residues. The V and J ends lost 0 bases and 4 bases respectively, with 5 bases between them. The germline V gene has CDR1 SGHRS and CDR2 YFSETQ. CDR3 DNA: TGCGCCAGCAGCTTGGAAGGCGGAAACACCATATATTTT. Protein product: CASSLEGGNTIYF.

The gene calls are TRBV30 and TRBJ1-2, with unresolved D. V lost 0 bases to trimming and J lost 0 bases, with 8 bases between them. The germline V gene encodes CDR1 GTSNPN and CDR2 SVGIG (reference sequence). The CDR3 sequence is 14 residues long. The DNA of the CDR3 is TGTGCCTGGAGTGTTAAGGGTGCTAACTATGGCTACACCTTC. Translated: CAWSVKGANYGYTF.

V and J are TRBV28 and TRBJ2-6; D gene ambiguous. Germline CDR1 and CDR2: MDHEN and SYDVKM. CDR3 size: 15 residues. Trimming shortened V by 2 bases and J by 4 bases, and 9 bases separated the two germline ends. CDR3 protein: CASSLAESGANVLTF. The DNA for the CDR3 is TGTGCCAGCAGTTTAGCGGAGTCAGGGGCCAACGTCCTGACTTTC.

The gene calls are TRBV11-1 and TRBJ1-5; D not certain. This CDR3 has 14 amino acids. The V gene lost 0 bases and the J gene lost 2 bases, with 5 bases spanning the gap. Germline values: CDR1 SGHAT, CDR2 FQDESV (reference sequence). CDR3 coding DNA: TGTGCCAGCAGCTTAGCGGAGGGCAATCAGCCCCAGCATTTT. Translated, it gives CASSLAEGNQPQHF.